This TCR beta chain was recorded in a study of blood T cell repertoires in COVID-19. Study summary: Specimens from acute and convalescent COVID-19 originated in the United States, Italy and Spain. T cells, B-cell-depleted T cells, or PBMCs provided the cDNA or gDNA that served as material.

Germline CDR1 reads SGHVS; CDR2 reads FQNEAQ. Germline trimming cut 2 bases from V and 1 base from J; bases unmatched to any gene: 1. The CDR3 consists of 15 residues. The protocol was immunoSEQ multiplex PCR, while the TCRdb copy is restricted to in-frame clones and leaves out a portion. The table records about 100,000 clones, roughly 91% of them present only once. The sample consisted of peripheral blood. The rearrangement links TRBV7-8 to TRBJ2-2; 7 bases match TRBD1. This clonotype was sampled from a human donor in a cohort sampled during active COVID-19. DNA of the CDR3: TGTGCCAGCAGCTTAAGGGACAGGAACACCGGGGAGCTGTTTTTT. It codes for CASSLRDRNTGELFF.